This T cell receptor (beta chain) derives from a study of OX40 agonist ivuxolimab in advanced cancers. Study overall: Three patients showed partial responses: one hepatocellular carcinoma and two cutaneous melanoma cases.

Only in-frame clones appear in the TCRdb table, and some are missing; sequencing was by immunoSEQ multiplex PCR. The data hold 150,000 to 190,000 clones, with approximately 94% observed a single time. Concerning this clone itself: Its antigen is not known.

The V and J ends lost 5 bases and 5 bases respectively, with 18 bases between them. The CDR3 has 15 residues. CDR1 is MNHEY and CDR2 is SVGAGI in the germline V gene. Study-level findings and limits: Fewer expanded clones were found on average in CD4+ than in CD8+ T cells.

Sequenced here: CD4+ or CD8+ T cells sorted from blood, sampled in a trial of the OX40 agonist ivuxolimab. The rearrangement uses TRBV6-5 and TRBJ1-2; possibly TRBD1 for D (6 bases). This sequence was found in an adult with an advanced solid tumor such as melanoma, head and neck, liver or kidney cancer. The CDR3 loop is CASSRDTRVLYGYTF. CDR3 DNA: TGTGCCAGCAGTCGGGACACCCGCGTTCTATATGGCTACACCTTC.